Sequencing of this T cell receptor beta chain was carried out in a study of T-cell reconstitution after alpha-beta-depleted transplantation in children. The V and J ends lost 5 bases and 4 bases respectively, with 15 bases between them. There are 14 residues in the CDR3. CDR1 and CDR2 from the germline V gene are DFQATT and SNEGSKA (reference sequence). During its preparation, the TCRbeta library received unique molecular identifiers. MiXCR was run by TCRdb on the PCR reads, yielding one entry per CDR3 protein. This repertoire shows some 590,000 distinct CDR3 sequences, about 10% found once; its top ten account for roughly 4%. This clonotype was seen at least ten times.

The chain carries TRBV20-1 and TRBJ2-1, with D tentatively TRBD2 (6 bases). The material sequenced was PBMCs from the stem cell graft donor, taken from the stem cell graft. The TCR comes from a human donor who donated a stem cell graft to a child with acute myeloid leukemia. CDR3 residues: CSAFPVGGYNEQFF. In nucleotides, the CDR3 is TGCAGTGCTTTCCCCGTGGGGGGATACAATGAGCAGTTCTTC.